This T cell receptor (beta chain) was obtained from a study of chemoradiotherapy in HPV16-positive cancers. Trimming removed 2 bases from V and 4 bases from J, with 9 bases in between. Germline lookup yields CDR1 MNHEY and CDR2 SVGAGI. This CDR3 contains 13 residues. In its sample, this clone is large. Its antigen is as yet unknown. Samples were taken several times over chemoradiotherapy. Points from the study as a whole: HPV-responsive T-cell expansion during chemoradiotherapy was linked to improved recurrence-free survival in HPV16-positive patients. Non-HPV-specific T cells did not expand in tumors during treatment, whereas candidate HPV-specific clones and E7-related motifs did. HPV-specific T cells were functionally defined from only two HPV16-positive patients.

Sequencing used immunoSEQ multiplex PCR; TCRdb keeps in-frame clones, though not all of them. This table has roughly 7,000 clones, 85% to 90% appearing once. This chain joins TRBV6-5 and TRBJ2-7; D not certain. The clonotype was recovered from a human donor with HPV-associated anogenital cancer. This sample was gathered from a patient who underwent chemoradiotherapy. This CDR3 reads CASSYGLAYEQYF. The DNA of the CDR3 is TGTGCCAGCAGTTACGGGCTGGCATACGAGCAGTACTTC.